What follows are 23 T cell receptor beta chains derived from one specimen sequenced in a study of blood T cell repertoires in COVID-19. The data were produced by immunoSEQ multiplex PCR, yet TCRdb's version contains in-frame clones alone and is incomplete. The table lists over 130,000 clones, over 60% of them singletons. Sequencing used peripheral blood. The receptors were gathered from a woman aged 45-65 years with active or convalescent COVID-19.

This clone appeared a few times. The chain recombines TRBV30 with TRBJ1-1; perhaps TRBD1 as D (5 bases). V shed 1 base and J shed 10 bases, with 13 bases lying between them. The CDR3 length is 12 residues. Germline-derived CDR1 and CDR2 are GTSNPN and SVGIG (reference sequence). The CDR3 is CAWSAEGFGAFF. In DNA, the CDR3 is TGTGCCTGGAGTGCGGAGGGGTTTGGAGCTTTCTTT.

The rearrangement links TRBV10-3 to TRBJ2-3; 9 bases match TRBD2. Per the germline V gene, CDR1 is ENHRY and CDR2 is SYGVKD. V dropped 6 bases and J dropped 1; count of bases not matched to a gene: 2. The CDR3 runs 14 residues. Here the CDR3 DNA reads TGTGCCATCAGGGCGGGGGGGCGCACAGATACGCAGTATTTT. Residues: CAIRAGGRTDTQYF.

The rearrangement joins TRBV19 to TRBJ2-5; D is unresolved. Germline loops: CDR1 LNHDA, CDR2 SQIVND (reference sequence). The CDR3 is 15 amino acids. The ends were cut back, 0 bases at V and 2 bases at J, with 10 bases in the middle. The chain's CDR3 is CASSIEGYFQETQYF. Here the CDR3 DNA reads TGTGCCAGTAGTATAGAGGGCTACTTTCAAGAGACCCAGTACTTC.

The chain couples TRBV5-6 to TRBJ2-4; maybe TRBD2 (7 bases). CDR1 is SGHDT and CDR2 is YYEEEE in the germline V gene. The CDR3 has 16 residues. V was cut by 4 bases and J by 3 bases, with 17 bases left in between. CDR3 coding DNA: TGTGCCAGCAGCCTCCCCGAGGGGGGGGACAAAAACATTCAGTACTTC. Its translation is CASSLPEGGDKNIQYF.

The J gene is TRBJ2-4, the V gene TRBV1; TRBD1, the table's D call, lacks a check against the DNA. TRBV1 is a listed pseudogene. CDR3 length: 17 amino acids. In nucleotides, the CDR3 is TGCACCAGCAGCCAAGAGGCCACCTTTCTAGCCAAAAACATTCAGTACTTC. Amino acids: CTSSQEATFLAKNIQYF.

V gene TRBV3-1 (or the pseudogene TRBV3-2) combines with J gene TRBJ1-1; no firm D call. The germline CDR1 and CDR2 sequences are LGHDT and YNNKEL (reference sequence). V lost 1 base and J 5 bases, leaving 11 bases between the germline ends. The CDR3 is made up of 14 amino acids. CDR3 coding DNA: TGTGCCAGCAGCCAAGGAGGAGGTGGGACTGAAGCTTTCTTT. Translated: CASSQGGGGTEAFF.

V is TRBV6-2 or TRBV6-3 and J is TRBJ2-7; no firm D call. CDR3 size: 12 residues. V was clipped by 2 bases and J by 6 bases, with 8 bases between them. Germline loops: CDR1 MNHEY, CDR2 SVGEGT. The CDR3 reads CASSYGWAEQYF. In DNA, the CDR3 is TGTGCCAGCAGTTACGGCTGGGCCGAGCAGTACTTC.

The chain uses TRBV7-2 and TRBJ1-1, with TRBD1 matching 12 bases. This CDR3 has 16 residues. CDR1 is SGHTA, CDR2 FQGNSA, per germline. The V and J ends lost 2 bases and 5 bases, in that order; junction bases with no gene match: 6. The CDR3 DNA is TGTGCCAGCAGCTTACGGGACAGGGGGCTTGGAACTGAAGCTTTCTTT. This translates into CASSLRDRGLGTEAFF.

This clone showed up just a few times. J is TRBJ2-3 and V is TRBV28; the match to TRBD2 covers 8 bases. The CDR3 consists of 17 residues. V gave up 5 bases and J gave up 1 base; unmatched junction bases: 11. Germline assignment: CDR1 MDHEN and CDR2 SYDVKM. The CDR3 here is CASSEEEAGEGTDTQYF. As DNA, the CDR3 is TGTGCCAGCAGTGAGGAGGAAGCGGGAGAGGGCACAGATACGCAGTATTTT.

The chain has TRBV5-1 and TRBJ2-5, with D maybe TRBD1 (7 bases). The CDR3 spans 15 residues. V was clipped by 4 bases and J by 5 bases, with 18 bases between them. Per the germline V gene, CDR1 is SGHRS and CDR2 is YFSETQ. In nucleotides, the CDR3 is TGCGCCAGCAGCCCCTTAGGCAGGGGGGTGGAGACCCAGTACTTC. It encodes CASSPLGRGVETQYF.

The chain recombines TRBV3-1 (or the pseudogene TRBV3-2) with TRBJ2-7; a weak D match, TRBD2 (6 bases). The CDR3 is made up of 13 amino acids. Germline V gene data show CDR1 as LGHDT and CDR2 as YNNKEL (reference sequence). The germline V and J ends were trimmed by 3 bases and 12 bases, with 18 bases remaining between them. Written as DNA, the CDR3 is TGTGCCAGCAGCCAGATCGGAACCGGGACTCCGTACTTC. Translation: CASSQIGTGTPYF.

The J gene is TRBJ2-2, the V gene TRBV2; 12 nucleotides line up with TRBD2. This CDR3 has 16 amino acids. Unmatched junction bases numbered 4, after V lost 3 bases and J lost 5 bases. Germline CDR1 reads SNHLY; CDR2 reads FYNNEI. The DNA of the CDR3 is TGTGCCAGCAGTGATGGAGGACTAGCGGGGACCGGGGAGCTGTTTTTT. Translated, it gives CASSDGGLAGTGELFF.

CDR3 nucleotide sequence: TGCGCCAGCAGCCAAGACGGGACAGGGAGGGCAGAGACCCAGTACTTC. It encodes CASSQDGTGRAETQYF. The chain carries TRBV4-1 and TRBJ2-5; 9 nucleotides match TRBD1. Germline CDR1 reads MGHRA; CDR2 reads YSYEKL. V lost 0 bases, J lost 4 bases, and 6 bases stayed unmatched. CDR3 size: 16 residues.

This rearrangement joins TRBV9 to TRBJ1-5, with D tentatively TRBD1 (6 bases). Trimming cost V 0 bases and J 3 bases, with 7 bases left between them. The CDR3 length is 14 residues. Germline CDR1 reads SGDLS; CDR2 reads YYNGEE. The chain's CDR3 is CASSVGDINQPQHF. CDR3 DNA: TGTGCCAGCAGCGTAGGGGACATCAATCAGCCCCAGCATTTT.

The CDR3 DNA reads as TGTGCCAGCAGCCAAGATGTAGCGGAGGAGACCCAGTACTTC. Protein: CASSQDVAEETQYF. The chain uses TRBV4-2 and TRBJ2-5, with D perhaps matching TRBD2 (6 bases). The CDR3 has 14 residues. Trimming took 0 bases from V and 5 from J, leaving 10 bases between them. From germline, CDR1 is LGHNA and CDR2 YNFKEQ.

The chain joins TRBV19 to TRBJ2-5; 8 positions agree with TRBD1. This CDR3 region has 14 residues. The germline gives CDR1 LNHDA, CDR2 SQIVND (reference sequence). V lost 3 bases, J lost 7 bases, and 7 bases stayed unmatched. The CDR3 DNA sequence: TGTGCCAGTAGTATTCAGGGGGCAAAAATGACCCAGTACTTC. Translated, it gives CASSIQGAKMTQYF.

The chain recombines TRBV3-1 (or the pseudogene TRBV3-2) with TRBJ1-2; D might be TRBD1 (6 bases). Trimming removed 0 bases from V and 7 bases from J, with 12 bases in between. This CDR3 has 14 residues. CDR1 LGHDT and CDR2 YNNKEL come from the germline V gene (reference sequence). The CDR3 DNA reads TGTGCCAGCAGCCAAGAAGGGGGGGTTGGTGGCTACACCTTC. This encodes CASSQEGGVGGYTF.

CDR3 amino acids: CASSVSGGDTDTQYF. The CDR3 DNA follows: TGTGCCAGCAGTGTTTCCGGGGGGGACACAGATACGCAGTATTTT. The chain has TRBV6-4 and TRBJ2-3; 8 bases line up with TRBD2. Germline CDR1 is MRHNA and CDR2 is SNTAGT. V shed 4 bases, J shed 2 bases, and the junction held 5 bases outside the gene matches. The CDR3 is made up of 15 amino acids.

The table lists this clone with many counts. The chain employs TRBV30 and TRBJ1-2, with D uncertain. Trimming removed 3 bases from V and 2 bases from J, with 7 bases in between. CDR1 and CDR2 (germline): GTSNPN, SVGIG (reference sequence). CDR3 length: 12 residues. The CDR3 DNA sequence: TGTGCCTGGAGCCGGAGGAACTATGGCTACACCTTC. It codes for CAWSRRNYGYTF.

The chain joins TRBV5-1 to TRBJ2-6; D not certain. This CDR3 has 14 amino acids. V lost 5 bases and J lost 1, with 7 bases in between. Germline loops: CDR1 SGHRS, CDR2 YFSETQ. CDR3 residues: CASSSSSGANVLTF. For the CDR3, the DNA is TGCGCCAGCAGTAGTTCGTCTGGGGCCAACGTCCTGACTTTC.

The CDR3 reads CASSSILRGGRNTEAFF. The DNA of the CDR3 is TGTGCCAGCAGCTCCATCCTCCGGGGAGGGCGGAACACTGAAGCTTTCTTT. The chain couples TRBV7-9 to TRBJ1-1; D remains unclear. Trimming removed 4 bases from V and 1 base from J, with 19 bases in between. Per the germline V gene, CDR1 is SEHNR and CDR2 is FQNEAQ (reference sequence). The CDR3 is 17 amino acids.

The rearrangement uses TRBV4-3 and TRBJ1-2; D is undetermined. Looked up from germline, CDR1 is LGHNA and CDR2 is YSLEER. The CDR3 runs to 15 residues. V was cut by 4 bases and J by 4 bases, with 16 bases left in between. The CDR3 DNA sequence: TGCGCCAGCAGCCCCTTAACGAGGCGGGGCTATGGCTACACCTTC. This encodes CASSPLTRRGYGYTF.

J is TRBJ2-3 and V is TRBV18, with 13 bases that match TRBD2. The V gene end was trimmed by 0 bases and the J gene end by 4 bases; junction bases not matched to a gene: 1. The CDR3 contains 16 residues. CDR1 KGHSH and CDR2 LQKENI come from the germline V gene. CDR3 coding DNA: TGTGCCAGCTCACCACCGGGACTAGCGGGACCAGATACGCAGTATTTT. Protein product: CASSPPGLAGPDTQYF.